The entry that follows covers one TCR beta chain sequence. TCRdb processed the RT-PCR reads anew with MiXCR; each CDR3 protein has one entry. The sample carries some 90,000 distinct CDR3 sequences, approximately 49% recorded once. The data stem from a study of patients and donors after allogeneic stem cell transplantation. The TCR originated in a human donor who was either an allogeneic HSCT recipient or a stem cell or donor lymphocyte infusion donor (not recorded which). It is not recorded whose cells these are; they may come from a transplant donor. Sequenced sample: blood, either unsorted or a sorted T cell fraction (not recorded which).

This CDR3 is CASSPRGAPGANVLTF. The CDR3 nucleotides read TGTGCCAGCAGTCCCAGGGGGGCGCCTGGGGCCAACGTCCTGACTTTC. This chain uses TRBV27 with TRBJ2-6; TRBD1 might be the D (7 bases). The germline CDR1 and CDR2 sequences are MNHEY and SMNVEV (reference sequence). The CDR3 consists of 16 residues. With 5 bases removed from V and 2 bases from J, the gap between germline ends came to 13 bases.